This T cell receptor (beta chain) comes out of a study of blood T cell repertoires in COVID-19 (dated by TCRdb to about 2020). Concerning the study at large: Samples from collaborators originated in the United States, Italy and Spain and spanned both the acute and convalescent phases of COVID-19. Where available, HLA class I and class II types were obtained from metadata supplied by the sample provider rather than from assay-based typing. The material from the prospective study consisted of cDNA or gDNA derived from T cells, B-cell-depleted T cells, or PBMCs. Samples came from the ongoing ImmuneRACE study (first 160 participants) plus 1,254 subjects from 6 global collaborators. A de-identified subject ID, COVID-19 status, age in years and sex were almost always included in the sample metadata. A freely available public database, intended as a resource for researchers studying the immune response to SARS-CoV-2, is where the repertoires were released. Subjects who had been exposed to COVID-19, were actively infected with it, or had recovered from it provided the deeply sampled blood TCRbeta repertoires that made up the dataset. What the study reported, not specific to this receptor: The amount of clinical and demographic metadata varied by source and participant and was provided uncurated.

Enrolling through a virtual design, the prospective study's participants ranged in age from about 18 to 100 years and lived across 24 United States geographic areas. In the prospective study, cohorts were assigned on the basis of participant-reported clinical history obtained from a screening survey and a study questionnaire. Recovered participants in ImmuneRACE Cohort 3 were defined by two consecutive negative NP/OP PCR tests, clearance by a healthcare professional, or resolution of symptoms. Each participant in the prospective study had whole blood, serum and a nasopharyngeal or oropharyngeal swab collected by mobile phlebotomists. Prospective study participants could optionally give additional blood draws and questionnaires over an approximately 2-month period. Before DNA extraction, blood samples from the prospective study were shipped at room temperature or frozen. Turning to this clone: The antigen it binds to is not known. No base quality information exists; no much larger clone differs at one position.

The immunoSEQ Assay, a bias-controlled multiplex PCR, was used to amplify TCRbeta CDR3 regions from genomic DNA. As for how the authors treated the data: Within the assay, amplification of reference gene primers was used to estimate how many nucleated cells each sample contained. To quantify the absolute abundance of each unique TCRbeta CDR3 rearrangement, sequence reads were collapsed and filtered. For each sample, productive Simpson clonality was calculated by taking the square root of Simpson's diversity index across productive rearrangements. Imported from immuneACCESS, the table was reduced by TCRdb to in-frame sequences with V and J called. These copies leave out some clones; in studies compared against another copy, an unresolved V gene accounts for under half, and the cause of the remainder is not known. From that table come the V and J calls and clone size; the DNA was used to work out D and trimming. For this sample the table gives approximately 170,000 clones, of which less than 90% were detected only once. The ten largest clones add up to approximately 4% of the sample.

The CDR3 runs 15 residues from the cysteine to the phenylalanine. Of all the DNA, just the CDR3 is kept, 45 bases in frame from base 1. A distance of 12 bases separates the germline ends of V and J, which lose 3 bases and 1 base respectively. CDR1 KGHSH and CDR2 LQKENI were looked up in the germline V gene. The V and J segments used are TRBV18 and TRBJ2-5; a tentative D match to TRBD2 spans 5 bases. Sequenced: PBMCs or T cells enriched from blood (not recorded which). This clonotype was obtained from a woman aged 50 to 65 who had recovered from COVID-19. The nucleotides read TGTGCCAGCTCACCTGAAGGACTTCTCCAAGAGACCCAGTACTTC. It specifies CASSPEGLLQETQYF.